This T cell receptor (beta chain) was retrieved from a study of CD8 T cells in Susac syndrome. The CDR3 length is 14 residues. V was pared by 1 base and J by 5 bases, with 5 bases between. Germline V lookup: CDR1 KGHDR, CDR2 SFDVKD. The T cells that were sequenced for TCR beta were CD8+ and CD4+ cells from blood. Healthy donors constituted the controls, which were matched for age and sex. Random hexamers were used to reverse transcribe 0.5 to 1 ug of RNA. The TCR beta CDR3 was amplified by immunoSEQ multiplex PCR across 54 Vbeta, 13 Jbeta. TCRdb fed the immunoSEQ multiplex PCR reads into MiXCR, producing one record per CDR3 protein. The sample lists around 190,000 distinct CDR3 sequences, roughly 94% seen once, with less than 0.11% in the top ten.

The sequencing sample was made of CD4+ T cells from PBMCs. This sequence originates from a human donor in good health. The chain carries TRBV24-1 and TRBJ2-6; D is unclear. The DNA for the CDR3 is TGTGCCACCAGTGATTTAAAGAGGGCCAACGTCCTGACTTTC. Amino acid sequence: CATSDLKRANVLTF.